This T cell receptor (beta chain) comes out of a study of blood T cell repertoires in COVID-19. Study summary: The United States, Italy and Spain provided the acute and convalescent COVID-19 samples. In each case, the material was cDNA or gDNA derived from T cells, B-cell-depleted T cells, or PBMCs.

CDR3 length: 16 residues. The junction had 6 bases not matched to a gene; V was cut back by 4 bases and J by 0 bases. CDR1 and CDR2 (germline): SEHNR, FQNEAQ (reference sequence). The authors' processing: Reference gene primer amplification in the assay estimated nucleated cell counts. Generated by immunoSEQ multiplex PCR, the TCRdb table keeps only in-frame clones and is missing some. D and trimming were read from the DNA, whereas the V and J calls and clone size are those reported in that table. The sample records 200,000 to 300,000 clones, roughly 86% being singletons. The sequenced sample consisted of peripheral blood. The source of this sequence is a middle-aged man with acute or convalescent COVID-19. V is TRBV7-9 and J is TRBJ2-1, with TRBD2 matching 7 bases. In DNA, the CDR3 is TGTGCCAGCAGCTCCCCTAGACTAGCCTCCTACAATGAGCAGTTCTTC. Translation gives CASSSPRLASYNEQFF.